The clone carrying this T cell receptor beta chain has only a few counts. This sample is part of a study of CD8+CD57+ T cells in acquired aplastic anemia. Study details: The DNA of sorted CD4+ and CD8+ cells averaged 3.2 ug.

The CDR3 is 12 residues long. Germline V gene data show CDR1 as SEHNR and CDR2 as FQNEAQ (reference sequence). Trimming cost V 9 bases and J 1 base, with 9 bases left between them. Genomic DNA provided the template from which TCR beta VDJ and CDR3 profiles were obtained. TCRdb passed the reads through MiXCR, listing each CDR3 protein once. The repertoire holds approximately 180,000 distinct CDR3 sequences, with less than 60% as singletons. The sequenced patients had an expansion of CD8+CD57+ cells seen by flow cytometry. This sequence originates from a human donor with aplastic anemia. The sequenced material came from sorted CD4+, CD8+, or CD8+CD57+ T cells (not recorded which) from PBMCs. J is TRBJ1-1 and V is TRBV7-9; a weak D match, TRBD1 (5 bases). The CDR3 region has the DNA TGTGCCAGTCATCAGGGGAACACTGAAGCTTTCTTT. It is translated as CASHQGNTEAFF. Complete variable domain (other parts from reference TRBV7-9 and TRBJ1-1): DTGVSQNPRHKITKRGQNVTFRCDPISEHNRLYWYRQTLGQGPEFLTYFQNEAQLEKSRLLSDRFSAERPKGSFSTLEIQRTEQGDSAMYLCASHQGNTEAFFGQGTRLTVV.